This T cell receptor beta chain was sequenced during a study of blood T cell repertoires in COVID-19. Only in-frame clones appear in the TCRdb table, and some are missing; sequencing was by immunoSEQ multiplex PCR. The table shows some 450,000 clones, with over 85% occurring only once. The CDR3 consists of 14 residues. Germline assignment: CDR1 SGHVS and CDR2 FNYEAQ. The ends were cut back, 6 bases at V and 0 bases at J, with 11 bases in the middle. The chain employs TRBV7-6 and TRBJ1-1; D remains ambiguous. The sequence derives from a man younger than 35 with COVID-19, enrolled during active disease. Sequenced input: peripheral blood. The CDR3 loop is CASSRTDVNTEAFF. CDR3 nucleotide sequence: TGTGCCAGCAGTCGGACTGACGTGAACACTGAAGCTTTCTTT.